Detailed here is one TCR beta chain. Recruited during active infection, patients (from Seattle) were subsequently followed longitudinally. This sample was taken from a study of blood T cell repertoires in COVID-19. Background on the study: Samples of COVID-19 (acute and convalescent) were obtained from the United States, Italy and Spain.

The data were produced by immunoSEQ multiplex PCR, yet TCRdb's version contains in-frame clones alone and is incomplete. This table has 300,000 or so clones, 90% to 95% appearing once. CDR3 size: 14 residues. Trimming cost V 4 bases and J 5 bases; bases outside gene matches: 6. Germline CDR1 reads SQVTM; CDR2 reads ANQGSEA. The J gene is TRBJ2-1, the V gene TRBV29-1; 9 bases are shared with TRBD1. The sequencing input was peripheral blood. The clonotype comes from a woman in her twenties or thirties with COVID-19, enrolled during active disease. The CDR3 reads CSVVTGGRNNEQFF. Written as DNA, the CDR3 is TGCAGCGTTGTTACAGGGGGCAGGAACAATGAGCAGTTCTTC.